This T cell receptor beta chain was identified during a study of vaccination effects on CD4 cells after COVID-19. Here immunoSEQ multiplex PCR was the method, and the copy in TCRdb shows in-frame clones only, minus some. The data hold about 27,000 clones, with 73% observed a single time. A note on this clone: Its target is unknown.

There are 14 residues in the CDR3. Between the trimmed V and J ends, which lost 4 bases and 2 bases, there was a span of 8 bases. Germline V gene sequence: CDR1 KGHDR, CDR2 SFDVKD. With the ViraFEST assay, the study expanded antigen-specific CD4+ T cells using viral peptide pools, then sequenced them. Investigators separated out CD4+ T cells once around 9 days of culture had passed. Each vaccine recipient was nucleocapsid antibody negative and had no prior SARS-CoV-2 infection. The input for sequencing was CD4+ T cells from PBMCs cultured with HCoV-NL63 spike peptides, taken before COVID-19 vaccination. The chain couples TRBV24-1 to TRBJ1-5; D possibly corresponds to TRBD1 (5 bases). The receptor was derived from a human donor who received a COVID-19 vaccine. The chain's CDR3 is CATSEGGGNQPQHF. Here the CDR3 DNA reads TGTGCCACCAGTGAGGGGGGAGGCAATCAGCCCCAGCATTTT.